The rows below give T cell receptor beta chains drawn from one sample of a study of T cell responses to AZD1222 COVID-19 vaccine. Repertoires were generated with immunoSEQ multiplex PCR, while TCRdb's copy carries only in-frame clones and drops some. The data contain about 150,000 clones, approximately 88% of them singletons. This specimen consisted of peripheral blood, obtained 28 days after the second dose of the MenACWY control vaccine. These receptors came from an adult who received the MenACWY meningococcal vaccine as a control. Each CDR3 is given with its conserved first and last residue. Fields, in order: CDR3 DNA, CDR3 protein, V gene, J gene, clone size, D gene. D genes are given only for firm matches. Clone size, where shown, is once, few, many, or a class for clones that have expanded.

TGTGCCAGCGGGAAGGGGTTCGGAGAGACCCAGTACTTC	CASGKGFGETQYF	TRBV27	TRBJ2-5	.	.
TGTGCCAGCTCACCCCTTAGAGAGGAGCAGTTCTTC	CASSPLREEQFF	TRBV18	TRBJ2-1	.	.
TGTGCCACCGGGTCCAGGACAGCAGACACCGGGGAGCTGTTTTTT	CATGSRTADTGELFF	TRBV24-1	TRBJ2-2	once	.
TGTGCCAGCAGCCAAGATCTTTCTAGCGCTGATGAGCAGTTCTTC	CASSQDLSSADEQFF	TRBV3-1/TRBV3-2	TRBJ2-1	.	.
TGCGCCAGCAGCTTACAAGGGAATTACGAGCAGTACTTC	CASSLQGNYEQYF	TRBV5-1	TRBJ2-7	.	.
TGTGCCACCAGCAGAGATATCAGCTATGGCTACACCTTC	CATSRDISYGYTF	TRBV15	TRBJ1-2	.	.
TGTGCCAGCAGCTCCTGGATCTACAAGGATGAGCAGTTCTTC	CASSSWIYKDEQFF	TRBV7-3	TRBJ2-1	.	.
TGTGCCAGCAGCTTAGATCGCGGCCGGTCGTATCAGCCCCAGCATTTT	CASSLDRGRSYQPQHF	TRBV11-2	TRBJ1-5	.	.
TGTGCCAGCAGGAGGGACAGGGGGCAGACCGGGGAGCTGTTTTTT	CASRRDRGQTGELFF	TRBV6-5	TRBJ2-2	.	TRBD1
TGTGCCAGCAGCGCGGAGGACAGGGTGAGAAAAGGAGCTTTCTTT	CASSAEDRVRKGAFF	TRBV6-2/TRBV6-3	TRBJ1-1	.	TRBD1
TGCGCCAGCAGAGAGCCCACGGGCCCTACCGGGGAGCTGTTTTTT	CASREPTGPTGELFF	TRBV5-1	TRBJ2-2	many	.
TGTGCCAGCAGTGAAAGGACAGGGGCGGATCAGCCCCAGCATTTT	CASSERTGADQPQHF	TRBV6-1	TRBJ1-5	.	TRBD1
TGTGCCAGCAGCCTCTCTGGGACTAGCGGTGGGTACGAGCAGTACTTC	CASSLSGTSGGYEQYF	TRBV5-5	TRBJ2-7	.	TRBD2
TGTGCCAGCAGCGTAGACCCTACTAGCGGGGGAAGGAATGAGCAGTTCTTC	CASSVDPTSGGRNEQFF	TRBV9	TRBJ2-1	.	TRBD2
TGCGCCAGCAGCTTGGATCTAGCGGGGTACAATGAGCAGTTCTTC	CASSLDLAGYNEQFF	TRBV5-1	TRBJ2-1	.	TRBD2
TGTGCCAGCAGCCAAGAGAGGGGGCAAAATAATTCACCCCTCCACTTT	CASSQERGQNNSPLHF	TRBV14	TRBJ1-6	.	TRBD1
TGTGCCAGCAGCTTAGTATCCAGCGGGGGCTACAATGAGCAGTTCTTC	CASSLVSSGGYNEQFF	TRBV7-9	TRBJ2-1	.	TRBD2
TGTGCCAGCAGCCCTATTCCAGGAGCGGGGGGCTACGAGCAGTACTTC	CASSPIPGAGGYEQYF	TRBV3-1/TRBV3-2	TRBJ2-7	.	TRBD2
TGTGCCAGCAATTCCCCCGGGACAGTCACAGGCTGGTACTTC	CASNSPGTVTGWYF	TRBV28	TRBJ2-7	.	TRBD1
TGTGCCAGCAGCATGGGGATTTATGAAAAACTGTTTTTT	CASSMGIYEKLFF	TRBV5-6	TRBJ1-4	.	.
TGTGCCAGCAGTTACTCGAGGGGGTTCACTGAAGCTTTCTTT	CASSYSRGFTEAFF	TRBV6-5	TRBJ1-1	.	.
TGTGCCAGCAGCTTAAATGCGAGGCAGGGGGCGGGTGAGCAGTACTTC	CASSLNARQGAGEQYF	TRBV7-3	TRBJ2-7	.	TRBD1
TGTGCCACCAGCCCGGTAAGGGACAGACGCAAGCATGAGCAGTTCTTC	CATSPVRDRRKHEQFF	TRBV15	TRBJ2-1	once	TRBD1
TGTGCCAGCTCACCTCGACAGAATAGTCAAGAGACCCAGTACTTC	CASSPRQNSQETQYF	TRBV18	TRBJ2-5	.	.
TGTGCCAGCAGTCCGTGGAGTTATACTGAAGCTTTCTTT	CASSPWSYTEAFF	TRBV28	TRBJ1-1	.	.
TGTGCCAGCAGTGGGACAAGTGGGGATACGCAGTATTTT	CASSGTSGDTQYF	TRBV2	TRBJ2-3	.	.
TGTGCCAGCAGCCCTCCGATGGGGGGGCGGACCGGGGAGCTGTTTTTT	CASSPPMGGRTGELFF	TRBV9	TRBJ2-2	.	.
TGTGCCAGCAGTTCCCTCCTCCACAGGACTAGCGGGGAGAGAGAGACCCAGTACTTC	CASSSLLHRTSGERETQYF	TRBV28	TRBJ2-5	.	TRBD2
TGTGCCAGCAGCTTCAAGAACACTGAAGCTTTCTTT	CASSFKNTEAFF	TRBV7-8	TRBJ1-1	.	.
TGCAGCGTTGAGATGCAAGGCTATGGCTACACCTTC	CSVEMQGYGYTF	TRBV29-1	TRBJ1-2	once	.
TGTGCCTGGAGAGGGGGATATGGCTACACCTTC	CAWRGGYGYTF	TRBV30	TRBJ1-2	.	.
TGTGCCAGCGGCGACAGGGCCCCCTACGAGCAGTACTTC	CASGDRAPYEQYF	TRBV6-5	TRBJ2-7	few	TRBD1
TGTGCCAGCAGTTCCACCCGACAGGTGGGAGAGACCCAGTACTTC	CASSSTRQVGETQYF	TRBV28	TRBJ2-5	.	.
TGTGCCAGTAAATCCCAGGGGGGCAATCAGCCCCAGCATTTT	CASKSQGGNQPQHF	TRBV19	TRBJ1-5	.	TRBD1
TGTGCCAGCAGTTTGAGGGGCGACACTGAAGCTTTCTTT	CASSLRGDTEAFF	TRBV12-3/TRBV12-4	TRBJ1-1	.	.
TGCGCCAGCAAGAACAGGGCGGGCACTGAAGCTTTCTTT	CASKNRAGTEAFF	TRBV10-1	TRBJ1-1	.	.
TGTGCCTGGGCTCGAGCCGGGGGACTCTCCTACGAGCAGTACTTC	CAWARAGGLSYEQYF	TRBV30	TRBJ2-7	.	.
TGCGCCAGCAGCCAAGAATGGGCCTCCTCTGGCTATGGCTACACCTTC	CASSQEWASSGYGYTF	TRBV4-3	TRBJ1-2	.	.
TGTGCCAGCAGCTTGGGGGACAGGGTGTATGGCTACACCTTC	CASSLGDRVYGYTF	TRBV5-6	TRBJ1-2	.	TRBD1
TGTGCCAGCAGCCGCGTACAGGGGGGCGCAACCGCTGAAGCTTTCTTT	CASSRVQGGATAEAFF	TRBV14	TRBJ1-1	.	TRBD1
TGTGCCAGCAGTTCCCGGACAGGGGGCTCAGATACGCAGTATTTT	CASSSRTGGSDTQYF	TRBV2	TRBJ2-3	.	TRBD1
TGTGCCAGCAGCCGGGATAGCAATCAGCCCCAGCATTTT	CASSRDSNQPQHF	TRBV7-3	TRBJ1-5	.	.
TGTGCCAGCTCACCAGATCAGGGGTATCAGCCCCAGCATTTT	CASSPDQGYQPQHF	TRBV18	TRBJ1-5	.	.
TGTGCCAGCAGCCGGATACTTAGCTCCTACAATGAGCAGTTCTTC	CASSRILSSYNEQFF	TRBV3-1/TRBV3-2	TRBJ2-1	.	.
TGTGCCAGTAGTACTCCTAGGACAGGACCCAATCAGCCCCAGCATTTT	CASSTPRTGPNQPQHF	TRBV19	TRBJ1-5	.	TRBD1
TGTGCCAGCAGTTACGGGACAGGAGCCATTGCTTCACCCCTCCACTTT	CASSYGTGAIASPLHF	TRBV6-2/TRBV6-3	TRBJ1-6	few	TRBD1
TGTGCCAGCACGTCCCCGGGGATCCCTGGCTACACCTTC	CASTSPGIPGYTF	TRBV28	TRBJ1-2	once	.
TGTGCCAGCAGCCAGACAGGGGATGGGGGTGGCTACACCTTC	CASSQTGDGGGYTF	TRBV4-2	TRBJ1-2	.	TRBD1